A single sample is the source of the 26 T cell receptor beta chains below, sequenced in a study of T cell responses to AZD1222 COVID-19 vaccine. The table came from immunoSEQ multiplex PCR; TCRdb's copy has only in-frame clones and leaves some out. The sample has 95,000 to 110,000 clones; less than 95% are singletons. The source material was peripheral blood, sampled on day 0 of AZD1222 vaccination. The receptor set was obtained from an adult in good health.

The chain carries TRBV6-1 and TRBJ1-5; maybe TRBD1 (6 bases). Looked up from germline, CDR1 is MNHNS and CDR2 is SASEGT. Trimming removed 0 bases from V and 4 bases from J, with 16 bases in between. This CDR3 comprises 17 residues. CDR3 loop: CASSEARIVGGNQPQHF. CDR3 sequence (DNA): TGTGCCAGCAGTGAAGCGCGGATTGTAGGGGGAAATCAGCCCCAGCATTTT.

V usage is TRBV6-2 or TRBV6-3 and J usage is TRBJ1-4; no reliable D call. V lost 2 bases to trimming and J lost 4 bases, with 11 bases between them. Germline V gene lookup returns CDR1 MNHEY and CDR2 SVGEGT. This CDR3 has 15 amino acids. CDR3 bases: TGTGCCAGCAGTTACGGTGGGGTCCTTAATGAAAAACTGTTTTTT. Its protein product is CASSYGGVLNEKLFF.

The chain recombines TRBV12-3 or TRBV12-4 with TRBJ1-2; D remains ambiguous. The CDR3 runs 13 residues. V dropped 1 base and J dropped 6 bases, with 9 bases sitting between them. The DNA of the CDR3 is TGTGCCAGCAGTTTAGGCCCCCGGAATGGCTACACCTTC. The encoded protein is CASSLGPRNGYTF.

The chain couples TRBV14 to TRBJ1-2, with TRBD1 matching 9 bases. This CDR3 has 16 residues. V dropped 4 bases and J dropped 5; count of bases not matched to a gene: 11. CDR1 and CDR2 (germline): SGHDN, FVKESK. The CDR3 coding sequence is TGTGCCAGCAGCCGAGAATCCGGGACAGGGTTATATGGCTACACCTTC. As protein: CASSRESGTGLYGYTF.

The chain joins TRBV4-1 to TRBJ1-5; tentatively, D is TRBD1 (5 bases). With 6 bases removed from V and 3 bases from J, the gap between germline ends came to 9 bases. The CDR3 has 13 residues. Looked up from germline, CDR1 is MGHRA and CDR2 is YSYEKL. The CDR3 reads CASRRDLNQPQHF. Here the CDR3 DNA reads TGCGCCAGCAGACGGGACCTCAATCAGCCCCAGCATTTT.

This chain uses TRBV4-3 with TRBJ1-1; D gene uncertain. CDR1 and CDR2 (germline): LGHNA, YSLEER. CDR3 length: 13 amino acids. V was pared by 3 bases and J by 3 bases, with 8 bases between. DNA of the CDR3: TGCGCCAGCAGCCAGAATTGGGACACTGAAGCTTTCTTT. Translation gives CASSQNWDTEAFF.

This chain links TRBV11-2 with TRBJ2-7; D is ambiguous. With 3 bases removed from V and 6 bases from J, the gap between germline ends came to 12 bases. Germline V CDR1 and CDR2: SGHAT, FQNNGV. This CDR3 is built from 13 residues. The CDR3: CASSFDKGSEQYF. The CDR3 region has the DNA TGTGCCAGCAGCTTTGACAAAGGCTCCGAGCAGTACTTC.

The chain carries TRBV28 and TRBJ1-2, with D unclear. Germline loops: CDR1 MDHEN, CDR2 SYDVKM. CDR3 size: 13 residues. Trimming cost V 5 bases and J 5 bases, with 12 bases left between them. The CDR3 region has the DNA TGTGCCAGCAGTCCCCACACACTATATGGCTACACCTTC. Translation gives CASSPHTLYGYTF.

The chain has TRBV7-9 and TRBJ2-7, with D tentatively TRBD1 (5 bases). This CDR3 contains 12 residues. Germline loops: CDR1 SEHNR, CDR2 FQNEAQ (reference sequence). V lost 5 bases, J lost 2 bases, and 7 bases lay in between. The CDR3 loop reads CASSPDTYEQYF. The CDR3 coding sequence is TGTGCCAGCAGCCCGGACACCTACGAGCAGTACTTC.

This chain links TRBV28 with TRBJ1-6; D unclear. The CDR3 length is 13 residues. CDR1 is MDHEN, CDR2 SYDVKM, per germline. Trimming removed 6 bases from V and 10 bases from J, with 13 bases in between. The CDR3 nucleotides read TGTGCCAGCAGACCCCGACTAAGGTCACCCCTCCACTTT. The encoded protein is CASRPRLRSPLHF.

This clone was counted a single time. The chain couples TRBV19 to TRBJ2-7; D remains unclear. Germline CDR1 and CDR2: LNHDA and SQIVND (reference sequence). The germline V and J ends were trimmed by 5 bases and 3 bases, with 17 bases remaining between them. This CDR3 contains 15 residues. CDR3 nucleotides: TGTGCCAGTAGTCAGGTTTCTAGTGGGCACTACGAGCAGTACTTC. As protein: CASSQVSSGHYEQYF.

J is TRBJ1-6 and V is TRBV2; the match to TRBD1 covers 7 bases. CDR3 length: 16 residues. Looked up from germline, CDR1 is SNHLY and CDR2 is FYNNEI. Trimming at V came to 6 bases and at J to 7 bases, leaving 12 bases not matched to a gene. The CDR3 DNA sequence: TGTGCCAGCAGGGTTGACTCCGGGACAGCAAATTCACCCCTCCACTTT. Residues: CASRVDSGTANSPLHF.

The chain has TRBV3-1 (or the pseudogene TRBV3-2) and TRBJ2-2; D gene ambiguous. V was shortened by 1 base and J by 7 bases, with 10 bases between the two germline ends. CDR1 is LGHDT, CDR2 YNNKEL, per germline (reference sequence). The CDR3 has 14 amino acids. Written as DNA, the CDR3 is TGTGCCAGCAGCCAAGTAGAAGGTGACGGGGAGCTGTTTTTT. Translated, it gives CASSQVEGDGELFF.

The genes are TRBV6-5 and TRBJ1-5, with D possibly TRBD1 on 5 matching bases. In germline, CDR1 is MNHEY, CDR2 SVGAGI. This CDR3 has 12 residues. V was pared by 6 bases and J by 7 bases, with 10 bases between. CDR3 sequence (DNA): TGTGCCAGCAGCTCGTGGGACCAGCCCCAGCATTTT. It encodes CASSSWDQPQHF.

The CDR3 DNA is TGTGCCAGCAGTTTAAAGCCTTTTGAAAAACTGTTTTTT. It encodes CASSLKPFEKLFF. V gene TRBV12-3 or TRBV12-4 combines with J gene TRBJ1-4, with D hard to call. The CDR3 is 13 residues long. The ends were cut back, 2 bases at V and 7 bases at J, with 8 bases in the middle.

CDR3 amino acids: CASSRGTGSSYEQYF. DNA of the CDR3: TGTGCCAGCAGCCGAGGCACTGGGAGCTCCTACGAGCAGTACTTC. The genes are TRBV7-6 and TRBJ2-7; D might be TRBD2 (5 bases). The V end lost 5 bases, the J end lost 0 bases, and 14 bases lay between the germline ends. Germline V gene sequence: CDR1 SGHVS, CDR2 FNYEAQ. The CDR3 extends over 15 amino acids.

The rearrangement links TRBV3-1 (or the pseudogene TRBV3-2) to TRBJ2-2, with D unclear. This CDR3 is built from 15 residues. Per germline, CDR1 LGHDT and CDR2 YNNKEL (reference sequence). V lost 1 base, J lost 3 bases, and 9 bases lay in between. CDR3 DNA: TGTGCCAGCAGCCAAGGGTCTCAATACACCGGGGAGCTGTTTTTT. Translated, it gives CASSQGSQYTGELFF.

V usage is TRBV6-1 and J usage is TRBJ2-7; possibly TRBD1 for D (6 bases). The germline V and J ends were trimmed by 3 bases and 3 bases, with 15 bases remaining between them. The CDR3 consists of 15 residues. Looked up from germline, CDR1 is MNHNS and CDR2 is SASEGT. CDR3 residues: CASSDLGAIIYEQYF. In DNA, the CDR3 is TGTGCCAGCAGTGACCTGGGGGCGATAATCTACGAGCAGTACTTC.

This CDR3 reads CASSQDHTTYEQYF. The CDR3 nucleotides are TGTGCCAGCAGCCAAGATCACACGACCTACGAGCAGTACTTC. The rearrangement joins TRBV3-1 (or the pseudogene TRBV3-2) to TRBJ2-7; D gene uncertain. Between the trimmed V and J ends, which lost 0 bases and 2 bases, there was a span of 8 bases. Germline V gene lookup returns CDR1 LGHDT and CDR2 YNNKEL (reference sequence). This CDR3 region has 14 residues.

V gene TRBV27 combines with J gene TRBJ1-5, with D tentatively TRBD1 (5 bases). Trimming removed 0 bases at V and 3 bases at J, with 12 bases between. This CDR3 has 16 amino acids. Germline V gives CDR1 MNHEY, CDR2 SMNVEV (reference sequence). CDR3 loop: CASSLSGTLNNQPQHF. The CDR3, as DNA: TGTGCCAGCAGTTTATCGGGGACGTTGAACAATCAGCCCCAGCATTTT.

V gene TRBV10-3 combines with J gene TRBJ1-2; D is unresolved. Trimming removed 0 bases from V and 8 bases from J, with 4 bases in between. CDR1 is ENHRY and CDR2 is SYGVKD in the germline V gene. The CDR3 loop spans 11 amino acids. The CDR3 DNA reads TGTGCCATCAGTGAGTCTACGGGCTACACCTTC. This codes for CAISESTGYTF.

This chain uses TRBV5-6 with TRBJ2-6; D is possibly TRBD1 or TRBD2 (6 bases each). V lost 6 bases and J lost 0, with 13 bases in between. Germline CDR1 is SGHDT and CDR2 is YYEEEE. CDR3 length equals 16 residues. CDR3 DNA sequence: TGTGCCAGCAACAGGGAGGCCCTCTCTGGGGCCAACGTCCTGACTTTC. Its protein is CASNREALSGANVLTF.

The J gene is TRBJ2-5, the V gene TRBV7-9; the D is unclear. In germline, CDR1 is SEHNR, CDR2 FQNEAQ (reference sequence). This CDR3 has 12 amino acids. V lost 2 bases and J lost 3, with 4 bases in between. The DNA of the CDR3 is TGTGCCAGCAGCTTAATAAAAGAGACCCAGTACTTC. Protein sequence: CASSLIKETQYF.

This clone was seen a single time. The gene calls are TRBV19 and TRBJ1-2; the match to TRBD1 covers 11 bases. CDR1 LNHDA and CDR2 SQIVND come from the germline V gene (reference sequence). The ends lost 5 bases at V and 4 bases at J; junction bases unmatched: 9. The CDR3 totals 16 residues. This chain's CDR3 is CASSLLLGTGGYGYTF. The CDR3 coding sequence is TGTGCCAGTAGTCTGCTCCTCGGGACAGGGGGCTATGGCTACACCTTC.

This clone was counted once. The chain couples TRBV18 to TRBJ1-5; D perhaps matches TRBD1 (6 bases). The V gene lost 6 bases and the J gene lost 1 base, with 7 bases spanning the gap. CDR1 is KGHSH, CDR2 LQKENI, per germline. There are 13 residues in the CDR3. The CDR3 region has the DNA TGTGCCAGCTCTCAGGGGAGCAATCAGCCCCAGCATTTT. Amino acid sequence: CASSQGSNQPQHF.

This clone was observed once. The chain recombines TRBV2 with TRBJ2-1, with D possibly being TRBD1 (6 bases). The V and J ends lost 6 bases and 0 bases respectively, with 15 bases between them. Germline CDR1 and CDR2: SNHLY and FYNNEI. The CDR3 is 16 amino acids. CDR3 DNA sequence: TGTGCCAGCAGCGGAAACAGGGTTAGCTCCTACAATGAGCAGTTCTTC. This codes for CASSGNRVSSYNEQFF.